This TCR beta chain was sequenced during a study of cytomegalovirus exposure and HLA in healthy donors. Findings and caveats of the study: Rare TCR sequences predominated, though certain public TCRs were found in many donors. The productive fraction for most TCR beta V segments was about 87% or about 30% in an earlier analysis. Specificity of a few CMV-associated chains for CMV antigens was verified in vitro.

Concerning this clone itself: Its specificity is unknown.

The germline CDR1 and CDR2 sequences are SGHNT and YYREEE (reference sequence). Trimming removed 4 bases at V and 0 bases at J, with 17 bases between. There are 16 residues in the CDR3. Primers included in the PCR were 60 Vbeta and 13 Jbeta primers. As handled by the study authors: It was a later analysis that counted around 85 million unique TCR beta chains, of which roughly 11 million were shared. Here immunoSEQ multiplex PCR was the method, and the copy in TCRdb shows in-frame clones only, minus some. That table is the source of V, J and clone size, and D and trimming were worked out from the DNA. The sample shows about 150,000 clones, 77% of them seen only once.

The V gene is TRBV5-4, the J gene TRBJ2-7; a possible D gene is TRBD2 (6 bases). The clonotype was recovered from a male donor in good health and CMV-seronegative. Sequencing was carried out using PBMCs. CDR3 sequence: CASSAGQTRGSYEQYF. CDR3 DNA: TGTGCCAGCAGCGCGGGTCAGACGCGGGGCTCCTACGAGCAGTACTTC.